The 6 T cell receptor beta chains below were found in one sample sequenced in a study of T cell responses to AZD1222 COVID-19 vaccine. Here immunoSEQ multiplex PCR was the method, and the copy in TCRdb shows in-frame clones only, minus some. In the table there are 95,000 to 150,000 clones, more than 85% of which are singletons. Specimen: peripheral blood, collected on day 0 of MenACWY control vaccination. These TCRs come from an adult in good health.

The V gene is TRBV7-3, the J gene TRBJ1-1; D not certain. This CDR3 comprises 13 residues. Germline-derived CDR1 and CDR2 are SGHTA and FQGTGA. V shed 5 bases and J shed 0 bases, with 7 bases lying between them. In DNA form, the CDR3 reads TGTGCCAGCAGCCCCAACCTGAACACTGAAGCTTTCTTT. Protein product: CASSPNLNTEAFF.

This rearrangement joins TRBV11-2 to TRBJ1-5; D is undetermined. Germline-derived CDR1 and CDR2 are SGHAT and FQNNGV. Trimming cost V 1 base and J 3 bases, with 10 bases left between them. This CDR3 is 15 amino acids long. The CDR3 DNA reads TGTGCCAGCAGCTTAGGGGAATCGCCCAATCAGCCCCAGCATTTT. Translation gives CASSLGESPNQPQHF. Supplemented by reference TRBV11-2 and TRBJ1-5, the full variable domain reads EAGVAQSPRYKIIEKRQSVAFWCNPISGHATLYWYQQILGQGPKLLIQFQNNGVVDDSQLPKDRFSAERLKGVDSTLKIQPAKLEDSAVYLCASSLGESPNQPQHFGDGTRLSIL.

V and J are TRBV24-1 and TRBJ2-1, with 10 bases aligning to TRBD1. Germline V gene lookup returns CDR1 KGHDR and CDR2 SFDVKD. The length of the CDR3 is 16 residues. V lost 6 bases, J lost 7 bases, and 11 bases stayed unmatched. The DNA of the CDR3 is TGTGCCACCAGTCCATCTGGGACAGGGGACACAAATGAGCAGTTCTTC. It is translated as CATSPSGTGDTNEQFF.

The chain combines TRBV10-3 with TRBJ2-1, with D perhaps TRBD2 (5 bases). The CDR3 contains 12 residues. CDR1 ENHRY and CDR2 SYGVKD come from the germline V gene. V lost 2 bases, J lost 7 bases, and 6 bases lay in between. CDR3 loop: CAISETGNEQFF. The DNA of the CDR3 is TGTGCCATCAGTGAGACGGGAAATGAGCAGTTCTTC.

This chain uses TRBV19 with TRBJ1-5; possible D gene TRBD1, 5 bases. This CDR3 region has 14 residues. Germline CDR1 LNHDA, CDR2 SQIVND (reference sequence). V was trimmed by 5 bases and J by 2 bases, leaving 10 bases between them. The CDR3 is CASSWGPGNQPQHF. CDR3 nucleotides: TGTGCCAGTAGTTGGGGCCCCGGCAATCAGCCCCAGCATTTT.

The chain joins TRBV7-3 to TRBJ2-3; D is unresolved. V dropped 0 bases and J dropped 2 bases, with 6 bases sitting between them. This CDR3 comprises 14 residues. Germline CDR1 is SGHTA and CDR2 is FQGTGA. CDR3 in amino acids: CASSLTALTDTQYF. CDR3 DNA sequence: TGTGCCAGCAGCTTAACTGCACTCACAGATACGCAGTATTTT.